Listed below are T cell receptor beta chains from one sample, sequenced in a study of blood T cell repertoires in COVID-19. Some clones are missing from TCRdb's copy, which holds only in-frame ones; the method was immunoSEQ multiplex PCR. The sample contains 150,000 or so clones, more than 85% of which appear only once. Specimen: peripheral blood. These receptor sequences come from a man aged 50-60 years with acute or convalescent COVID-19. CDR3s include the opening cysteine and the closing phenylalanine or tryptophan. The D gene is left open where the match is weak. The size entry is marked missing in some rows and otherwise reads once, few, many or a size class.

>-|TRBV4-3|TRBJ1-3|-
TGCGCCAGCAGCCAAGTTTCGGGGGGTGGGTCTGGAAACACCATATATTTT
CASSQVSGGGSGNTIYF
>-|TRBV7-8|TRBJ2-5|TRBD1
TGTGCCAGCAGCCCAGGGGGTGAAGAGACCCAGTACTTC
CASSPGGEETQYF
>-|TRBV6-5|TRBJ1-5|-
TGTGCCAGCAGTTATCGTAGGGGAAGGCAGCCCCAGCATTTT
CASSYRRGRQPQHF
>-|TRBV10-3|TRBJ1-4|-
TGTGCCATCAGGCAGGGGTTGTGGGAAAAACTGTTTTTT
CAIRQGLWEKLFF
>-|TRBV9|TRBJ2-2|-
TGTGCCAGCACCTCTACCCTCACCGGGGAGCTGTTTTTT
CASTSTLTGELFF
>-|TRBV3-1/TRBV3-2|TRBJ2-5|TRBD2
TGTGCCAGCAGCCAAAAGAGGGGCGGGCCTAGCGGACAAGAGACCCAGTACTTC
CASSQKRGGPSGQETQYF
>-|TRBV5-1|TRBJ2-2|TRBD2
TGCGCCAGCAAACAGCGGGAAAACACCGGGGAGCTGTTTTTT
CASKQRENTGELFF
>-|TRBV7-9|TRBJ1-2|-
TGTGCCAGCAGCGACTTGGACAGTCGCGCAGCTAACTATGGCTACACCTTC
CASSDLDSRAANYGYTF
>-|TRBV7-9|TRBJ2-1|TRBD2
TGTGCCAGCAGCCCGAGCGGGGGTGGGGTCAATGAGCAGTTCTTC
CASSPSGGGVNEQFF
>few|TRBV6-4|TRBJ1-1|-
TGTGCCAGCAGTCCCGTTGGGGGGGTGAACACTGAAGCTTTCTTT
CASSPVGGVNTEAFF
>-|TRBV11-2|TRBJ2-7|TRBD2
TGTGCCAGCAGCCCGCGGGAAAGCGGGAGGTCCTACGAGCAGTACTTC
CASSPRESGRSYEQYF
>-|TRBV4-3|TRBJ1-5|-
TGCGCCAGCAGCCAAGATATAGGGAGACAGCCCCAGCATTTT
CASSQDIGRQPQHF
>-|TRBV28|TRBJ2-3|-
TGTGCCAGCAAGAGGGGGGGAGACACAGATACGCAGTATTTT
CASKRGGDTDTQYF
>-|TRBV7-2|TRBJ2-7|TRBD1
TGTGCCAGCAGCCACGGCAGGGGGTCCTCCTACGAGCAGTACTTC
CASSHGRGSSYEQYF
>-|TRBV4-2|TRBJ2-3|-
TGTGCCAGCAGCCAAGTGGTAGGGGGTCGTACAGATACGCAGTATTTT
CASSQVVGGRTDTQYF
>few|TRBV4-3|TRBJ2-2|-
TGCGCCAGCAGCCAAAAGGAGGGCACCGGGGAGCTGTTTTTT
CASSQKEGTGELFF
>-|TRBV5-4|TRBJ2-7|-
TGTGCCATAGGGGCCTACGAGCAGTACTTC
CAIGAYEQYF
>-|TRBV7-9|TRBJ1-2|TRBD1
TGTGCCAGCAGCGTGGGACAGTCCTATGGCTACACCTTC
CASSVGQSYGYTF
>-|TRBV27|TRBJ2-3|TRBD2
TGTGCCAGCACCACTAGCGGGGGGGCCGGGGATACGCAGTATTTT
CASTTSGGAGDTQYF
>-|TRBV28|TRBJ1-3|-
TGTGCCAGCAGTTCCACAGGACAGGGAAACACCATATATTTT
CASSSTGQGNTIYF
>-|TRBV27|TRBJ2-3|TRBD2
TGTGCCAGCAGTTTTAGACTAGCGGGGCCCACAGATACGCAGTATTTT
CASSFRLAGPTDTQYF
>-|TRBV7-6|TRBJ2-1|TRBD2
TGTGCCAGCAGCTTCGGGACTAGCGGAGGCTACAATGAGCAGTTCTTC
CASSFGTSGGYNEQFF
>-|TRBV27|TRBJ2-5|TRBD2
TGTGCCAGCAGTTCAATCCTAGCGGGAGGGTGGGAGACCCAGTACTTC
CASSSILAGGWETQYF
>once|TRBV7-9|TRBJ2-3|TRBD2
TGTGCCAGCAGCACGTCAAGCGGGGCAGATACGCAGTATTTT
CASSTSSGADTQYF
>-|TRBV19|TRBJ1-6|-
TGTGCCAGTAGCGTCGTCAGTAATTCACCCCTCCACTTT
CASSVVSNSPLHF
>-|TRBV12-3/TRBV12-4|TRBJ1-1|TRBD1
TGTGCCAGCAGATTAACAGGGGGCTTAGAAGCTTTCTTT
CASRLTGGLEAFF
>-|TRBV4-2|TRBJ2-7|TRBD2
TGTGCCAGCAGCCCGACTAGCGGGAGTAATTACGAGCAGTACTTC
CASSPTSGSNYEQYF
>-|TRBV3-1/TRBV3-2|TRBJ1-6|-
TGTGCCAGCAGGGCACAGGGTCTTGGATCACCCCTCCACTTT
CASRAQGLGSPLHF
>-|TRBV10-3|TRBJ1-2|TRBD1
TGTGCCATCAGTGAGTCGAGGACAGGGATCTTAGCCTCTGGCTACACCTTC
CAISESRTGILASGYTF
>-|TRBV7-3|TRBJ2-7|TRBD2
TGTGCCAGCAGCATTACCGGGACTAGCGTCTACGAGCAGTACTTC
CASSITGTSVYEQYF
>-|TRBV12-3/TRBV12-4|TRBJ1-1|-
TGTGCCAGCAGTTTACAGTACCTTGAAGCTTTCTTT
CASSLQYLEAFF
>-|TRBV18|TRBJ1-5|-
TGTGCCAGCTCCCCGGACAAGGATCAGCCCCAGCATTTT
CASSPDKDQPQHF
>-|TRBV5-4|TRBJ2-4|-
TGTGCCAGCAGCCCGACAGAAGCCAAAAACATTCAGTACTTC
CASSPTEAKNIQYF
>-|TRBV6-5|TRBJ1-1|-
TGTGCCAGCAGTTACGAGGGTTTTGGCACTGAAGCTTTCTTT
CASSYEGFGTEAFF
>-|TRBV30|TRBJ2-1|-
TGTGCCTCCAACCCGAGAGGGCGTGAGCAGTTCTTC
CASNPRGREQFF
>-|TRBV28|TRBJ2-1|-
TGTGCCAGCAGCCGTAGATCCGGTGAGCAGTTCTTC
CASSRRSGEQFF
>-|TRBV3-1/TRBV3-2|TRBJ1-4|-
TGTGCCAGCAGCCGGGGGCTTGGGAATGAAAAACTGTTTTTT
CASSRGLGNEKLFF
>-|TRBV5-4|TRBJ2-2|-
TGTGCCAGCAGCGGCGGGTACGTCTCGGACACCGGGGAGCTGTTTTTT
CASSGGYVSDTGELFF
>-|TRBV6-1|TRBJ2-1|TRBD2
TGTGCCAGCAGTGACCAGCGGGGGGGCTACAATGAGCAGTTCTTC
CASSDQRGGYNEQFF
>-|TRBV6-5|TRBJ1-1|TRBD1
TGTGCCAGCAGTAGGGGGCCGGGTAACACTGAAGCTTTCTTT
CASSRGPGNTEAFF